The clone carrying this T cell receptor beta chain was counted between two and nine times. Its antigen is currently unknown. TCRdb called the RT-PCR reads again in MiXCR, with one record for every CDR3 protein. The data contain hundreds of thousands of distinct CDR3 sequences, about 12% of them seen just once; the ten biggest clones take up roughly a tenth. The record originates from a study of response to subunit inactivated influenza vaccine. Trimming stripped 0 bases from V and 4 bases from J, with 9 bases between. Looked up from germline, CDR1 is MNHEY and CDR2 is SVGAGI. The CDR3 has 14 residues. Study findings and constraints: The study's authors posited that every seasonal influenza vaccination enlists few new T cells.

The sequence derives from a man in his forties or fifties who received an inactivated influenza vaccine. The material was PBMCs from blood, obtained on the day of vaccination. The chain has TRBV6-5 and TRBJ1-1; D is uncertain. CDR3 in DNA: TGTGCCAGCAGTTACTCGGCCCGAGGCACTGAAGCTTTCTTT. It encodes CASSYSARGTEAFF.